Below, 9 T cell receptor beta chains from the same sample are listed, as sequenced in a study of Graves' ophthalmopathy and Graves' hyperthyroidism. Amplification of TCR beta CDR3 regions used RNA transcripts. The first round was an RT-PCR with HTBI primers, and the second round was a multiplex PCR. TCRdb itself ran the multiplex PCR reads through MiXCR, one entry per CDR3 protein. The data contain about 370,000 distinct CDR3 sequences, around 18% of them singletons. Material: peripheral blood. These receptors originate from a woman under 30 with Graves' ophthalmopathy.

This clonotype appeared many times. This chain links TRBV7-8 with TRBJ2-2; D not resolved. The V and J ends lost 2 bases and 0 bases respectively, with 10 bases between them. This CDR3 comprises 16 residues. CDR1 and CDR2 from the germline V gene are SGHVS and FQNEAQ. CDR3 region: CASSLQDRPNTGELFF. CDR3 bases: TGTGCCAGCAGCTTACAGGACCGGCCGAACACCGGGGAGCTGTTTTTT.

This clonotype was seen many times. V and J are TRBV4-3 and TRBJ2-3; D is possibly TRBD1 (5 bases). The CDR3 contains 16 residues. The germline V gene encodes CDR1 LGHNA and CDR2 YSLEER. The V gene lost 0 bases and the J gene lost 0 bases, with 10 bases spanning the gap. CDR3: CASSQENRQSTDTQYF. The CDR3 DNA reads TGCGCCAGCAGCCAAGAAAACAGGCAAAGCACAGATACGCAGTATTTT.

This clonotype was observed at least ten times. The chain has TRBV20-1 and TRBJ1-5, with D perhaps TRBD1 (5 bases). This CDR3 contains 15 residues. Trimming took off 4 bases at V and 7 bases at J, with 20 bases between the two ends. Germline CDR1 reads DFQATT; CDR2 reads SNEGSKA (reference sequence). The CDR3 sequence: CSAIPTGAGRQPQHF. DNA of the CDR3: TGCAGTGCTATTCCAACGGGTGCAGGGCGACAGCCCCAGCATTTT.

At least ten counts were recorded for this clonotype. The chain combines TRBV7-6 with TRBJ1-3; tentatively, D is TRBD1 (5 bases). CDR1 is SGHVS and CDR2 is FNYEAQ in the germline V gene. The V gene lost 3 bases and the J gene lost 3 bases, with 12 bases spanning the gap. The CDR3 consists of 15 residues. The CDR3 is CASSFNQGFGNTIYF. As DNA, the CDR3 is TGTGCCAGCAGCTTTAACCAGGGATTTGGAAACACCATATATTTT. Combining the CDR3 with reference TRBV7-6 and TRBJ1-3 gives the whole variable domain GAGVSQSPRYKVTKRGQDVALRCDPISGHVSLYWYRQALGQGPEFLTYFNYEAQQDKSGLPNDRFSAERPEGSISTLTIQRTEQRDSAMYRCASSFNQGFGNTIYFGEGSWLTVV.

The chain combines TRBV7-3 with TRBJ2-7, with 11 bases aligning to TRBD1. Germline values: CDR1 SGHTA, CDR2 FQGTGA. V shed 5 bases and J 11 bases; nucleotides not matched to a gene: 8. CDR3 length equals 13 residues. In DNA form, the CDR3 reads TGTGCCAGCAGCCGGACAGGGGGCGCGGGGAAGTACTTC. This sequence encodes CASSRTGGAGKYF.

This clonotype was picked up many times. This chain connects TRBV7-2 to TRBJ2-7; 7 bases fit TRBD1. This CDR3 is 15 amino acids long. Per germline, CDR1 SGHTA and CDR2 FQGNSA. The J segment lost 2 bases and the V segment lost 7 bases, leaving 11 bases of the junction unmatched. The CDR3 protein is CASTQTGQPAYEQYF. CDR3 in DNA: TGTGCCAGCACCCAGACGGGACAGCCCGCCTACGAGCAGTACTTC.

At least ten counts were recorded for this clonotype. J is TRBJ1-1 and V is TRBV12-3 or TRBV12-4; no clear D gene. CDR3 length: 14 amino acids. V was pared by 7 bases and J by 4 bases, with 16 bases between. In DNA form, the CDR3 reads TGTGCCAGCAACCAAATGTGGGGAGGCACTGAAGCTTTCTTT. Translating it yields CASNQMWGGTEAFF.

This chain joins TRBV6-1 and TRBJ1-2; 11 bases line up with TRBD1. Germline CDR1 MNHNS, CDR2 SASEGT. This CDR3 is built from 14 residues. With V trimmed by 6 bases and J by 4 bases, 4 bases remained unmatched. Here the CDR3 reads CASRGQGEGYGYTF. CDR3 nucleotides: TGTGCCAGCAGGGGACAGGGGGAAGGCTATGGCTACACCTTC.

V gene TRBV12-3 or TRBV12-4 combines with J gene TRBJ1-5, with D perhaps matching TRBD1 (5 bases). The CDR3 has 15 residues. The V and J ends lost 5 bases and 0 bases respectively, with 11 bases between them. The CDR3 spells CASSPQDYSNQPQHF. CDR3 bases: TGTGCCAGCAGTCCACAGGATTATAGCAATCAGCCCCAGCATTTT.